This T cell receptor beta chain was sequenced during a study of shared clonotypes between healthy human individuals. CDR3 length: 14 amino acids. The germline V gene has CDR1 ENHRY and CDR2 SYGVKD. The V gene lost 5 bases and the J gene lost 5 bases, with 13 bases spanning the gap. Sequenced by immunoSEQ multiplex PCR; TCRdb stores in-frame clones only, minus some. The sample holds about 2.3 million clones, over 85% seen once. Whole-study findings and limits: The donor pool, a small one, limited the genetic and exposure-history diversity represented.

Of note for this clone: Its target is unknown.

The chain carries TRBV10-3 and TRBJ2-1; D perhaps matches TRBD2 (6 bases). The receptor was isolated from a man aged 18 to 30 in good health. Some clones in this sample may be carry-over from other donors' samples. The sample taken for sequencing was naive CD4+ T cells from PBMCs. The subset was: CD45RA+ positively selected. CDR3 residues: CAISRLGWNNEQFF. The CDR3 nucleotides are TGTGCCATCAGTAGACTAGGCTGGAACAATGAGCAGTTCTTC.